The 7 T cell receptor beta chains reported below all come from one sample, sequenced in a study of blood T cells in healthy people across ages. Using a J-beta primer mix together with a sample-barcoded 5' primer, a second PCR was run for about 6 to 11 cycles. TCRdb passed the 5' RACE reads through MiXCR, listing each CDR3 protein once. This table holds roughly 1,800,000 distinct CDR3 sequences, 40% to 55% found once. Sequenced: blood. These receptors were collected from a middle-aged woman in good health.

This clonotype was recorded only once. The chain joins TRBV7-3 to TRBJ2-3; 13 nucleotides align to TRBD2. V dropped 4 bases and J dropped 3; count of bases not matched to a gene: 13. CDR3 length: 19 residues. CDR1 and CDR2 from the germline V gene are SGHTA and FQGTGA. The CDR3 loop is CASSSGLAGVDQLTDTQYF. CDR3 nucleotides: TGTGCCAGCAGCTCTGGACTAGCGGGGGTCGATCAGCTTACAGATACGCAGTATTTT. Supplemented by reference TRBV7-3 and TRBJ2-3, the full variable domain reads GAGVSQTPSNKVTEKGKYVELRCDPISGHTALYWYRQSLGQGPEFLIYFQGTGAADDSGLPNDRFFAVRPEGSVSTLKIQRTERGDSAVYLCASSSGLAGVDQLTDTQYFGPGTRLTVL.

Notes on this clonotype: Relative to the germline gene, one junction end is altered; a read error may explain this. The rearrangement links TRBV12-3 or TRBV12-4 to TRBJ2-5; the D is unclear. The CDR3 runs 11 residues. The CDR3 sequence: CASSLRETRYF. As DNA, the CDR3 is TGTGCCAGCAGTTTAAGAGAGACCCGGTACTTC.

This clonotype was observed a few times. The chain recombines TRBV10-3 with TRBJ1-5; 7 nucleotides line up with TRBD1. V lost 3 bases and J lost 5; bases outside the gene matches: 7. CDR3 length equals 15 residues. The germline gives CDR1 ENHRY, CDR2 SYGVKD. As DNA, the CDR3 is TGTGCCATCAGTGATTCAGGGGGGTCCTATCAGCCCCAGCATTTT. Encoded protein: CAISDSGGSYQPQHF.

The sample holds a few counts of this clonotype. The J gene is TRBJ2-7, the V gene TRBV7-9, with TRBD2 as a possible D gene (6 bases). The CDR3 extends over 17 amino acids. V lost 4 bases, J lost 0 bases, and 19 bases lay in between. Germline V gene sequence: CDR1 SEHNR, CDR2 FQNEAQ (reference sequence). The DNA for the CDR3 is TGTGCCAGCAGCTCCCGGACCGGGACTGTCACCTCCTACGAGCAGTACTTC. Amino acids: CASSSRTGTVTSYEQYF.

The CDR3 sequence is CASRITSGGGVGTDTQYF. As DNA, the CDR3 is TGTGCCAGCAGGATTACTAGCGGGGGGGGGGTTGGCACAGATACGCAGTATTTT. The V and J genes are TRBV12-3 or TRBV12-4 and TRBJ2-3, with 13 positions matching TRBD2. The CDR3 covers 18 residues. J was trimmed by 1 base and V by 6 bases; bases with no gene match: 10.

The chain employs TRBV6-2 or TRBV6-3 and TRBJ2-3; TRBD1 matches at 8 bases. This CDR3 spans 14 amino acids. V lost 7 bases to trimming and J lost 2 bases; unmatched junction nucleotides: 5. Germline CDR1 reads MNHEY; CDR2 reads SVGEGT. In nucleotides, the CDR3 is TGTGCCAGCAAAACAGGGGGAAACACAGATACGCAGTATTTT. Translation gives CASKTGGNTDTQYF.

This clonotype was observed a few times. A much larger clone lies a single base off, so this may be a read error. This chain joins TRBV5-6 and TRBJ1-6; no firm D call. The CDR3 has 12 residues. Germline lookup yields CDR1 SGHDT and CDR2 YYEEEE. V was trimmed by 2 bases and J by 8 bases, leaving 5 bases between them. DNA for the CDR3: TGTGCCAGCAGCTTACGGTATTCACCCCTCCACTTT. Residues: CASSLRYSPLHF.